This entry is about one T cell receptor beta chain. These data originate in a study of cytomegalovirus exposure and HLA in healthy donors. The V gene lost 0 bases and the J gene lost 6 bases, with 12 bases spanning the gap. CDR3 length: 14 amino acids. Germline V gene lookup returns CDR1 SGHRS and CDR2 YFSETQ. PCR primers comprised 60 Vbeta and 13 Jbeta primers. Clones were sequenced by immunoSEQ multiplex PCR, and TCRdb holds only the in-frame ones, with some missing. Recorded for this sample: around 140,000 clones. Sequencing was done on a sample of PBMCs. J is TRBJ1-2 and V is TRBV5-1; the D gene is possibly TRBD1 (6 bases). This TCR was sampled from a woman between 50 and 59 years old in good health and CMV-seronegative. Written as DNA, the CDR3 is TGCGCCAGCAGCTTGGCCGGGAGGGGGGATGGCTACACCTTC. It is translated as CASSLAGRGDGYTF.